The 22 T cell receptor beta chains presented below share a single source sample, sequenced in a study of neurological immune-mediated disorders. TCRdb reanalysed the 5' RACE reads using MiXCR and keeps one entry per CDR3 protein. Counted here are about 21,000 distinct CDR3 sequences, approximately 15% occurring once; the ten biggest clones make up more than 14%. Material: PBMCs. Source of these receptors: a female donor with HTLV-1-associated myelopathy (HAM/TSP).

The sample holds many counts of this clonotype. V gene TRBV20-1 combines with J gene TRBJ2-3; 11 positions match TRBD2. Germline V gene sequence: CDR1 DFQATT, CDR2 SNEGSKA (reference sequence). CDR3 length equals 16 residues. V lost 6 bases and J lost 3; bases outside the gene matches: 11. CDR3 nucleotide sequence: TGCAGTGCGATCCCGAGGACTAGCGGGTCGACAGATACGCAGTATTTT. This sequence encodes CSAIPRTSGSTDTQYF.

The table lists this clonotype with many counts. The chain carries TRBV7-6 and TRBJ2-7; D gene ambiguous. The CDR3 is 14 residues long. In germline, CDR1 is SGHVS, CDR2 FNYEAQ. Trimming pared 2 bases from V and 1 base from J, leaving 9 bases between. CDR3 DNA sequence: TGTGCCAGCAGCTTAACGGACGGTTCCTACGAGCAGTACTTC. Protein sequence: CASSLTDGSYEQYF.

This clonotype was seen ten or more times. The CDR3 spells CASSPGRTISGANVLTF. The CDR3 nucleotides are TGTGCCAGCTCACCAGGCAGGACTATCTCTGGGGCCAACGTCCTGACTTTC. The V call is TRBV18, the J call TRBJ2-6, with D possibly TRBD2 on 6 matching bases. From germline, CDR1 is KGHSH and CDR2 LQKENI. The CDR3 covers 17 residues. Trimming pared 2 bases from V and 0 bases from J, leaving 11 bases between.

This clonotype has ten or more counts. V usage is TRBV7-2 and J usage is TRBJ2-5; 8 bases agree with TRBD2. Trimming removed 5 bases from V and 4 bases from J; junction bases left unmatched: 6. The CDR3 is made up of 14 amino acids. Germline-derived CDR1 and CDR2 are SGHTA and FQGNSA. Here the CDR3 DNA reads TGTGCCAGCAGCCCGGGGGGGAGAGGAGAGACCCAGTACTTC. Translation: CASSPGGRGETQYF. The variable domain in full, with the rest retrieved from reference TRBV7-2 and TRBJ2-5, is GAGVSQSPSNKVTEKGKDVELRCDPISGHTALYWYRQSLGQGLEFLIYFQGNSAPDKSGLPSDRFSAERTGGSVSTLTIQRTQQEDSAVYLCASSPGGRGETQYFGPGTRLLVL.

Ten or more counts support this clonotype. This rearrangement joins TRBV6-2 or TRBV6-3 to TRBJ1-6, with D possibly matching TRBD1 (5 bases). The CDR3 is made up of 14 amino acids. The V gene's germline CDR1 is MNHEY and CDR2 SVGEGT. The ends were cut back, 4 bases at V and 7 bases at J, with 11 bases in the middle. The chain's CDR3 is CASSFRVQNSPLHF. The CDR3 DNA reads as TGTGCCAGCAGTTTCAGGGTACAGAATTCACCCCTCCACTTT.

This clonotype is judged medium-sized. The rearrangement links TRBV5-1 to TRBJ1-5; D remains unclear. CDR1 and CDR2 from the germline V gene are SGHRS and YFSETQ. The CDR3 has 13 residues. The V gene lost 4 bases and the J gene lost 0 bases, with 5 bases spanning the gap. CDR3 in amino acids: CASSLDSNQPQHF. The CDR3 coding sequence is TGCGCCAGCAGCCTCGATAGCAATCAGCCCCAGCATTTT.

This clonotype was observed many times. The chain combines TRBV5-5 with TRBJ1-1, with unresolved D. With 0 bases removed from V and 1 base from J, the gap between germline ends came to 10 bases. The CDR3 extends over 15 amino acids. The V gene's germline CDR1 is SGHKS and CDR2 YYEKEE (reference sequence). The CDR3 sequence: CASSLDPQRNTEAFF. The CDR3 DNA reads as TGTGCCAGCAGCTTGGACCCCCAACGGAACACTGAAGCTTTCTTT. Full variable domain (rest looked up from reference TRBV5-5 and TRBJ1-1): DAGVTQSPTHLIKTRGQQVTLRCSPISGHKSVSWYQQVLGQGPQFIFQYYEKEERGRGNFPDRFSARQFPNYSSELNVNALLLGDSALYLCASSLDPQRNTEAFFGQGTRLTVV.

Sample share makes this clonotype large (0.1 to 1%). The chain combines TRBV29-1 with TRBJ2-2; 7 nucleotides match TRBD2. V lost 4 bases, J lost 4 bases, and 3 bases stayed unmatched. The CDR3 length is 13 residues. Germline V gives CDR1 SQVTM, CDR2 ANQGSEA. CDR3 nucleotide sequence: TGCAGCGTTGGAGCGGGACGCACCGGGGAGCTGTTTTTT. It encodes CSVGAGRTGELFF.

This clonotype is medium-sized by share. This sequence joins TRBV20-1 and TRBJ2-7; 8 nucleotides match TRBD2. Per the germline V gene, CDR1 is DFQATT and CDR2 is SNEGSKA (reference sequence). The CDR3 runs to 15 residues. The J segment lost 5 bases and the V segment lost 0 bases, leaving 9 bases of the junction unmatched. CDR3: CSARDGAGEEDEQYF. The DNA for the CDR3 is TGCAGTGCTAGAGATGGAGCGGGGGAGGAGGACGAGCAGTACTTC.

By sample share, this clonotype is medium-sized. The chain carries TRBV15 and TRBJ2-2; D is unresolved. Trimming took 0 bases from V and 4 from J, leaving 9 bases between them. Looked up from germline, CDR1 is LNHNV and CDR2 is YYDKDF (reference sequence). The CDR3 spans 15 residues. In DNA, the CDR3 is TGTGCCACCAGCAGAGACTCCGGCGGCACCGGGGAGCTGTTTTTT. Protein: CATSRDSGGTGELFF.

This clonotype has a count of ten or more. This rearrangement joins TRBV12-3 or TRBV12-4 to TRBJ2-3; no definite D call. Trimming took off 2 bases at V and 5 bases at J, with 5 bases between the two ends. The CDR3 is 12 residues long. The CDR3 protein is CASSLLRDTQYF. DNA for the CDR3: TGTGCCAGCAGTTTATTGCGAGATACGCAGTATTTT.

Ten or more counts support this clonotype. This chain connects TRBV10-2 to TRBJ1-5, with D possibly TRBD1 on 6 matching bases. V lost 0 bases and J 6 bases, leaving 9 bases between the germline ends. The length of the CDR3 is 14 residues. Germline V gives CDR1 WSHSY, CDR2 SAAADI. CDR3 loop: CASSESDRGQPQHF. CDR3 nucleotide sequence: TGCGCCAGCAGTGAGTCGGACAGAGGTCAGCCCCAGCATTTT.

This clonotype was seen many times. The chain couples TRBV5-5 to TRBJ2-7; D remains unclear. V lost 0 bases and J lost 3, with 10 bases in between. This CDR3 has 14 amino acids. CDR1 is SGHKS and CDR2 is YYEKEE in the germline V gene (reference sequence). The CDR3 loop reads CASSLVGLNYEQYF. The CDR3 nucleotides read TGTGCCAGCAGCTTGGTGGGTTTGAACTACGAGCAGTACTTC. The variable domain in full, with the rest retrieved from reference TRBV5-5 and TRBJ2-7, is DAGVTQSPTHLIKTRGQQVTLRCSPISGHKSVSWYQQVLGQGPQFIFQYYEKEERGRGNFPDRFSARQFPNYSSELNVNALLLGDSALYLCASSLVGLNYEQYFGPGTRLTVT.

There are many counts of this clonotype. The gene calls are TRBV7-2 and TRBJ1-3; D is ambiguous. CDR1 is SGHTA, CDR2 FQGNSA, per germline. The length of the CDR3 is 13 residues. V was shortened by 7 bases and J by 2 bases, with 9 bases between the two germline ends. Here the CDR3 reads CASTARAGNTIYF. The CDR3 region has the DNA TGTGCCAGCACGGCGAGGGCTGGAAACACCATATATTTT.

This clonotype was seen at least ten times. The chain has TRBV6-2 or TRBV6-3 and TRBJ1-1; tentative D call: TRBD1 (5 bases). This CDR3 is built from 14 residues. Germline CDR1 is MNHEY and CDR2 is SVGEGT. The germline V and J ends were trimmed by 1 base and 4 bases, with 10 bases remaining between them. CDR3 nucleotides: TGTGCCAGCAGTTACTATGGGGGAGGCACTGAAGCTTTCTTT. Its protein is CASSYYGGGTEAFF.

In its sample, this clonotype was seen many times. This rearrangement joins TRBV3-1 to TRBJ2-5; D is undetermined. This CDR3 spans 12 amino acids. Between the trimmed V and J ends, which lost 2 bases and 5 bases, there was a span of 6 bases. Germline loops: CDR1 LGHDT, CDR2 YNNKEL (reference sequence). The chain's CDR3 is CASSQWMETQYF. The CDR3 DNA reads TGTGCCAGCAGCCAATGGATGGAGACCCAGTACTTC.

The table lists this clonotype with many counts. The chain couples TRBV2 to TRBJ2-5, with D tentatively TRBD2 (6 bases). V gave up 3 bases and J gave up 5 bases, with 16 bases separating them. This CDR3 contains 15 residues. Germline CDR1 is SNHLY and CDR2 is FYNNEI. CDR3 DNA: TGTGCCAGCAGTGAGGACGGGAGCCCCTGGGAGACCCAGTACTTC. Protein: CASSEDGSPWETQYF.

This clonotype occurred many times. The rearrangement joins TRBV24-1 to TRBJ2-1; 10 bases are a match to TRBD2. CDR1 and CDR2 (germline): KGHDR, SFDVKD. With 0 bases clipped from V and 6 bases from J, the junction kept 10 bases outside the gene matches. CDR3 length: 18 amino acids. The CDR3 bases are TGTGCCACCAGTGATTTGCCGTCTCTAGCGGGAGTCGGCAATGAGCAGTTCTTC. Translated: CATSDLPSLAGVGNEQFF.

Many counts were recorded for this clonotype. This chain links TRBV20-1 with TRBJ2-1; the match to TRBD2 covers 12 bases. The CDR3 sequence is 17 residues long. V shed 3 bases, J shed 2 bases, and the junction held 8 bases outside the gene matches. Germline V gene sequence: CDR1 DFQATT, CDR2 SNEGSKA (reference sequence). The CDR3 DNA reads as TGCAGTGCTAGCGATACCTCTAGCGGGGGGGCCTACAATGAGCAGTTCTTC. Protein product: CSASDTSSGGAYNEQFF.

V gene TRBV12-3 or TRBV12-4 combines with J gene TRBJ2-3; 10 bases align to TRBD1. The CDR3 loop spans 15 amino acids. The V segment lost 6 bases and the J segment 4 bases; nucleotides outside the gene matches: 7. The CDR3 DNA is TGTGCCAGCAGACTTGGACAGGGGGTTTCAGATACGCAGTATTTT. This encodes CASRLGQGVSDTQYF.

This clonotype was seen ten or more times. The CDR3 here is CASSFGGMNTEAFF. CDR3 DNA: TGCGCCAGCAGCTTCGGGGGCATGAACACTGAAGCTTTCTTT. V and J are TRBV5-1 and TRBJ1-1, with a weak D call TRBD1 (6 bases). CDR1 and CDR2 from the germline V gene are SGHRS and YFSETQ. This CDR3 is built from 14 residues. Between the trimmed V and J ends, which lost 2 bases and 0 bases, there was a span of 8 bases.

This clonotype was detected ten times or more. The chain joins TRBV7-6 to TRBJ2-5, with no clear D. Looked up from germline, CDR1 is SGHVS and CDR2 is FNYEAQ. Trimming took 1 base from V and 1 from J, leaving 4 bases between them. The CDR3 is made up of 13 amino acids. In DNA form, the CDR3 reads TGTGCCAGCAGCTTAGGCGCCCAAGAGACCCAGTACTTC. Translated: CASSLGAQETQYF. The full variable domain, rest sourced from reference TRBV7-6 and TRBJ2-5, is GAGVSQSPRYKVTKRGQDVALRCDPISGHVSLYWYRQALGQGPEFLTYFNYEAQQDKSGLPNDRFSAERPEGSISTLTIQRTEQRDSAMYRCASSLGAQETQYFGPGTRLLVL.